One sample yielded the 3 T cell receptor beta chains listed below, sequenced in a study of graft-versus-host responses after intestinal transplantation. Their antigen targets remain unknown. TCRdb keeps only in-frame clones here, not all; method: immunoSEQ multiplex PCR. In the table there are 60,000 to 80,000 clones, about 92% of which are singletons. The starting material was unstimulated CD8+ T cells sorted from spleen or lymph node cells, obtained before intestinal transplant. These receptors originate from a human donor who received an intestinal transplant.

This clone was observed once. CDR3 region: CASSLVGGGIKTQYF. CDR3 coding DNA: TGTGCCAGCAGCTTAGTAGGGGGCGGAATTAAGACCCAGTACTTC. This sequence joins TRBV7-9 and TRBJ2-5, with 7 nucleotides matching TRBD1. The CDR3 contains 15 residues. Germline CDR1 is SEHNR and CDR2 is FQNEAQ (reference sequence). The V gene end was trimmed by 1 base and the J gene end by 6 bases; junction bases not matched to a gene: 8.

The chain uses TRBV15 and TRBJ2-5; 10 bases match TRBD1. Germline CDR1 and CDR2: LNHNV and YYDKDF (reference sequence). The CDR3 length is 13 residues. The trim removed 9 bases at V and 1 base at J, leaving 2 bases unmatched. CDR3 nucleotide sequence: TGTGCCACACGGACAGGGGGCCAAGAGACCCAGTACTTC. It translates to CATRTGGQETQYF.

V gene TRBV6-5 combines with J gene TRBJ1-1; D is possibly TRBD1 (6 bases). The V gene lost 5 bases and the J gene lost 1 base, with 8 bases spanning the gap. The CDR3 loop spans 13 amino acids. The V gene's germline CDR1 is MNHEY and CDR2 SVGAGI. CDR3 DNA sequence: TGTGCCAGCAGTGACAGGCCGAACACTGAAGCTTTCTTT. This translates into CASSDRPNTEAFF.